This TCR beta chain was observed in a study of blood T cell repertoires in COVID-19. About the research overall: PBMCs, B-cell-depleted T cells, or T cells provided the cDNA or gDNA that made up the material.

Germline loops: CDR1 SGHRS, CDR2 YFSETQ. Deletions cut 4 bases from V and 6 bases from J, with 19 bases between. The CDR3 is 16 residues long. In the original workflow: The assay estimated nucleated cells by amplifying reference gene primers. Assay: immunoSEQ multiplex PCR; the TCRdb copy retains only in-frame clones and omits some. From that table come the V and J calls and clone size; the DNA was used to work out D and trimming. The table lists 350,000 to 450,000 clones, around 86% of them singletons. This TCR came from a human donor in a cohort sampled during active COVID-19. V usage is TRBV5-1 and J usage is TRBJ1-4, with D maybe TRBD1 (6 bases). Sequencing was done on a sample of peripheral blood. Written as DNA, the CDR3 is TGCGCCAGCAGCCCCGGCCGGGGGGCGATGGATGAAAAACTGTTTTTT. Its protein is CASSPGRGAMDEKLFF.